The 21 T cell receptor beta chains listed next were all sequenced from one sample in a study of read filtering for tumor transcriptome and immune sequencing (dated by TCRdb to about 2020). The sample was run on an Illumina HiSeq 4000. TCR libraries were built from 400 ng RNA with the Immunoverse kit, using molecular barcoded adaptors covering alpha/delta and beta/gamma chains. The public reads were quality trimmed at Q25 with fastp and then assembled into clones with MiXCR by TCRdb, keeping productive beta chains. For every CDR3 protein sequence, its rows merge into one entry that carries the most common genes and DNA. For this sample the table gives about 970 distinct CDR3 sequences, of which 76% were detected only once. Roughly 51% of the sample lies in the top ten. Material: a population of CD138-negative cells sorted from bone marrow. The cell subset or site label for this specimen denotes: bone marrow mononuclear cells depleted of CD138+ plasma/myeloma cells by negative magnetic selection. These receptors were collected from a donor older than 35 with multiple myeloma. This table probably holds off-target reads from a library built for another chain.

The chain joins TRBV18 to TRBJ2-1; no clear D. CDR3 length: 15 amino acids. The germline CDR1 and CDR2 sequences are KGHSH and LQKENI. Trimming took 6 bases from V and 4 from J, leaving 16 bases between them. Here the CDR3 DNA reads TGTGCCAGCTCGACGGCCCTTCCTGGGTACAATGAGCAGTTCTTC. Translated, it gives CASSTALPGYNEQFF.

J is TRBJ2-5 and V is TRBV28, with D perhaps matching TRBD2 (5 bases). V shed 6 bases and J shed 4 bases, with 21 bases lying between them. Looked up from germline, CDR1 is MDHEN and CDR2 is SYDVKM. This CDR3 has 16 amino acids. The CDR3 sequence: CASSFSPLRGTETQYF. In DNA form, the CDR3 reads TGTGCCAGCAGCTTTTCTCCTCTCCGGGGAACAGAGACCCAGTACTTC.

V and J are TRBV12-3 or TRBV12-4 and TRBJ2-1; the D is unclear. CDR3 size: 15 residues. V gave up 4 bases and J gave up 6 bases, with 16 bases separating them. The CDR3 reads CASSSTGRGPNEQFF. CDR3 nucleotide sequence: TGTGCCAGCAGTTCCACCGGCCGAGGCCCCAATGAGCAGTTCTTC.

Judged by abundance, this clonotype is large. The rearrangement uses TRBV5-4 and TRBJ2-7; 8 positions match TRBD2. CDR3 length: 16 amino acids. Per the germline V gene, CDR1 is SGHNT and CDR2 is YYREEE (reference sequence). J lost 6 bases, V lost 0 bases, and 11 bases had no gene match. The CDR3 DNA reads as TGTGCCAGCAGCTTGGGCGGAAGCGGGAGATTCTCCGAGCAGTACTTC. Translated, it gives CASSLGGSGRFSEQYF.

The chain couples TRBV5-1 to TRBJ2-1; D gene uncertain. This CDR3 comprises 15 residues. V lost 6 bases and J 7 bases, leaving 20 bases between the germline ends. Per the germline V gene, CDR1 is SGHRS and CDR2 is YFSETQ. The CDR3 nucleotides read TGCGCCAGCACCCCGATCGGAAACCCTCTTAATGAGCAGTTCTTC. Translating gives CASTPIGNPLNEQFF.

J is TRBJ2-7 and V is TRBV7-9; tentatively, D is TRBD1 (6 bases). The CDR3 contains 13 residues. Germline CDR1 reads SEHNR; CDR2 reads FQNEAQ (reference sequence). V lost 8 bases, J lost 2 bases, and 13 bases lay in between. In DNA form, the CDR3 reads TGTGCCAGCCGCACCACAGGGACCTACGAGCAGTACTTC. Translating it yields CASRTTGTYEQYF.

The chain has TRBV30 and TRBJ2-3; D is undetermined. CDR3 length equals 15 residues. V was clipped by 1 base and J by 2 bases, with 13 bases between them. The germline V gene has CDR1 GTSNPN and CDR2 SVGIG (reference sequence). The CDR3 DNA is TGTGCCTGGAGTGACCGGCGGTCCTTCACAGATACGCAGTATTTT. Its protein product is CAWSDRRSFTDTQYF.

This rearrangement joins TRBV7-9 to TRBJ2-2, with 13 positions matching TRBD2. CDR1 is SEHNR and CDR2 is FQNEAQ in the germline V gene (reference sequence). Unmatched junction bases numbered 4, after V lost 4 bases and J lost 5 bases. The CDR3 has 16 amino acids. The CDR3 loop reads CASSSGTSGATGELFF. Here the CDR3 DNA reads TGTGCCAGCAGCTCCGGGACTAGCGGGGCTACCGGGGAGCTGTTTTTT.

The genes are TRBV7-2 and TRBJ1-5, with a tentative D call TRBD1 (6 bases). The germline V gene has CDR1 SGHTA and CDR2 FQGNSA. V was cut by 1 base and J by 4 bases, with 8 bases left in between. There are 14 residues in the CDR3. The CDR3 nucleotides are TGTGCCAGCAGCTTAGAAGGGGGGAATCAGCCCCAGCATTTT. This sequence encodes CASSLEGGNQPQHF. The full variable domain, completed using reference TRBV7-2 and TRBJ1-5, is GAGVSQSPSNKVTEKGKDVELRCDPISGHTALYWYRQSLGQGLEFLIYFQGNSAPDKSGLPSDRFSAERTGGSVSTLTIQRTQQEDSAVYLCASSLEGGNQPQHFGDGTRLSIL.

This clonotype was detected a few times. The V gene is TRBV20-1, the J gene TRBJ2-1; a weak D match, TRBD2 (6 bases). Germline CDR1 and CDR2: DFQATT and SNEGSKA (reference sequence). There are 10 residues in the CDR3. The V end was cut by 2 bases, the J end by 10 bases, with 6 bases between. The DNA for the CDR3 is TGCAGTGCTAGACTAGCGGAGCAGTTCTTC. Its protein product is CSARLAEQFF.

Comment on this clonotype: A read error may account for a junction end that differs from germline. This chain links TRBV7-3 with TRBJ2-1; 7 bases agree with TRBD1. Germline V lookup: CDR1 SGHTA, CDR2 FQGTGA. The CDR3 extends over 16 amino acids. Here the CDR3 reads CASSLNSGQSYSEQFF. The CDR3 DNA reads TGTGCCAGCAGCTTAAATTCGGGACAGTCCTACAGTGAGCAGTTCTTC.

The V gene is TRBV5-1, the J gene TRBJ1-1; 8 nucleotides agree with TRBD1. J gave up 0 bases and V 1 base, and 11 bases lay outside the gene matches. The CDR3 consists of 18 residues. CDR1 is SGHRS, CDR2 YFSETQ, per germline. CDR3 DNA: TGCGCCAGCAGCTTGCTAGGACAGGGCAGGGGTTTGAACACTGAAGCTTTCTTT. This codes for CASSLLGQGRGLNTEAFF.

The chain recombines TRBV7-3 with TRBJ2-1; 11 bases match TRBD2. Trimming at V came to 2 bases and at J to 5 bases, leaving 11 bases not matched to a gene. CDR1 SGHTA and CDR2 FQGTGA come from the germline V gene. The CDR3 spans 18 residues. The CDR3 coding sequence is TGTGCCAGCAGCTTAGGTAGAACTAGCGGGAGCCTAGACAATGAGCAGTTCTTC. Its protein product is CASSLGRTSGSLDNEQFF.

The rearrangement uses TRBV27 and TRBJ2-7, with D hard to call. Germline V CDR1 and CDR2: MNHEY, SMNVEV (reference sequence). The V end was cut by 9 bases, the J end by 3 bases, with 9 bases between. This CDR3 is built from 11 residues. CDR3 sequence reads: CASGRYYEQYF. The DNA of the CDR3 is TGTGCCAGTGGCAGGTACTACGAGCAGTACTTC.

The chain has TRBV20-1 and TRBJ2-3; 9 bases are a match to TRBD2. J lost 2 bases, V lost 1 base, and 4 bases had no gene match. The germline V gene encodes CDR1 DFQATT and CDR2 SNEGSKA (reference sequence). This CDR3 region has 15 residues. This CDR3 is CSARGGRALTDTQYF. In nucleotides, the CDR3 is TGCAGTGCTAGAGGCGGGAGGGCCCTCACAGATACGCAGTATTTT.

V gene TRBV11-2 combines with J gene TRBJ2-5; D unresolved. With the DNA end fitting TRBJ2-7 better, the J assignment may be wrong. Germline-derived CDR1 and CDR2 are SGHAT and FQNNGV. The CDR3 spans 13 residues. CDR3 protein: CASSLRNAYEQYF. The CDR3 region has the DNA TGTGCCAGCAGCTTGCGGAATGCCTACGAGCAGTACTTC.

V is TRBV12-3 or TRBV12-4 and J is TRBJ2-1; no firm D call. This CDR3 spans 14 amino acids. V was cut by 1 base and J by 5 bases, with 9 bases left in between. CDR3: CASSLGGSDNEQFF. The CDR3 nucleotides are TGTGCCAGCAGTTTAGGGGGATCAGACAATGAGCAGTTCTTC.

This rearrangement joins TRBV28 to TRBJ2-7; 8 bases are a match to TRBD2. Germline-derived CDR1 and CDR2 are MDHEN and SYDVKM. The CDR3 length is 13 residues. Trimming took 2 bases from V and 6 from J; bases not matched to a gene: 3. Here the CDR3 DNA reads TGTGCCAGCAGTTTAAGCGGGAGTCCCGAGCAGTACTTC. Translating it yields CASSLSGSPEQYF.

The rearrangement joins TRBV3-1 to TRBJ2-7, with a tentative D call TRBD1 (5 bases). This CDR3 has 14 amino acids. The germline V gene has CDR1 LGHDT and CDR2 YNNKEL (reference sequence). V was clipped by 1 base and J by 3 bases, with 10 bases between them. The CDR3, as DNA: TGTGCCAGCAGCCAAGCTGGACAACTCTACGAGCAGTACTTC. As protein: CASSQAGQLYEQYF.

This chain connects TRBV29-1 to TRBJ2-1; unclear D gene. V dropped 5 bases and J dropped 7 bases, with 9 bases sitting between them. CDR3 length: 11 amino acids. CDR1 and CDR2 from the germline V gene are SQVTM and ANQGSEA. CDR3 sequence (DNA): TGCAGCGTTCTGTTGAGGAATGAGCAGTTCTTC. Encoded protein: CSVLLRNEQFF.

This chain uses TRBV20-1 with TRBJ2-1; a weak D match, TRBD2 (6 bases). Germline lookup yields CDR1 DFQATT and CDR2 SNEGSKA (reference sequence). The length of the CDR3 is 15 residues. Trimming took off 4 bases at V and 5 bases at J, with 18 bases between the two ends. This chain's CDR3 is CSAISPLAFHNEQFF. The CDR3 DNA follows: TGCAGTGCTATTTCCCCCCTAGCGTTTCACAATGAGCAGTTCTTC.